The 20 T cell receptor beta chains listed next were all sequenced from one sample in a study of beta chain features in type 1 diabetes. General observations from the study: For Type 1 diabetes patients, all four CD4+ subsets carried TCRB CDR3s that were moderately but significantly shorter.

TCRB transcripts that were expressed got sequenced, as all of the isolated RNA had been reverse transcribed. Only in-frame clones appear in the TCRdb table, and some are missing; sequencing was by immunoSEQ multiplex PCR. This sample has roughly 160,000 clones, with 7.5% to 9.5% found just once. These receptors' targets are unknown. The specimen sequenced was central memory CD4+ T cells from blood. These receptors all come from a woman younger than 35 with type 1 diabetes.

This clone was detected only a few times. The CDR3 here is CASSWTGGYSPLHF. CDR3 DNA: TGTGCCAGCAGTTGGACAGGGGGTTATTCACCCCTCCACTTT. The genes are TRBV27 and TRBJ1-6; 10 bases fit TRBD1. The trim removed 4 bases at V and 8 bases at J, leaving 2 bases unmatched. Germline V gene sequence: CDR1 MNHEY, CDR2 SMNVEV (reference sequence). This CDR3 has 14 amino acids.

This clone was seen more than once but under ten times. The chain links TRBV7-6 to TRBJ2-3; 7 nucleotides agree with TRBD2. The V gene's germline CDR1 is SGHVS and CDR2 FNYEAQ. The CDR3 length is 18 residues. V was pared by 7 bases and J by 1 base, with 17 bases of the junction left unmatched. CDR3 sequence: CASTPRGGSQEGTDTQYF. The DNA of the CDR3 is TGTGCCAGCACCCCCCGGGGCGGGAGTCAGGAGGGCACAGATACGCAGTATTTT.

This clone was counted a few times. This chain connects TRBV7-8 to TRBJ1-3, with 7 bases fitting TRBD1. CDR3 length equals 15 residues. Looked up from germline, CDR1 is SGHVS and CDR2 is FQNEAQ. V lost 4 bases, J lost 2 bases, and 5 bases stayed unmatched. The CDR3 here is CASSSTGDPGNTIYF. In DNA, the CDR3 is TGTGCCAGCAGCTCCACAGGGGACCCTGGAAACACCATATATTTT.

V is TRBV21-1 and J is TRBJ2-2; the table's D call of TRBD1 was not tested on the DNA. TRBV21-1 is an annotated pseudogene. This CDR3 region has 16 residues. CDR3 sequence: CASSGQGPENTGELFF. DNA of the CDR3: TGTGCCAGCAGCGGACAGGGGCCGGAGAACACCGGGGAGCTGTTTTTT.

This clone was seen only a few times. This chain joins TRBV4-1 and TRBJ2-7; 9 bases match TRBD1. The junction had 8 bases not matched to a gene; V was cut back by 3 bases and J by 5 bases. The V gene's germline CDR1 is MGHRA and CDR2 YSYEKL. The CDR3 is 15 amino acids. CDR3 protein: CASSHPGQGSNEQYF. The DNA of the CDR3 is TGCGCCAGCAGCCACCCGGGACAGGGTAGCAACGAGCAGTACTTC.

The rearrangement uses TRBV28 and TRBJ2-1, with 12 positions matching TRBD2. This CDR3 region has 16 residues. CDR1 and CDR2 from the germline V gene are MDHEN and SYDVKM. V shed 2 bases and J 6 bases; nucleotides not matched to a gene: 5. CDR3 sequence (DNA): TGTGCCAGCAGTTTACTGGGACTAGCGGGCGCCAATGAGCAGTTCTTC. It codes for CASSLLGLAGANEQFF.

This clone was seen more than once but under ten times. The chain is built from TRBV18 and TRBJ1-1; unclear D gene. In germline, CDR1 is KGHSH, CDR2 LQKENI. V lost 2 bases, J lost 6 bases, and 7 bases lay in between. CDR3 length: 12 amino acids. The chain's CDR3 is CASSPWEAEAFF. The CDR3 nucleotides are TGTGCCAGCTCACCATGGGAGGCTGAAGCTTTCTTT.

This clone was seen more than once but under ten times. The gene calls are TRBV30 and TRBJ2-5, with 9 nucleotides matching TRBD1. The length of the CDR3 is 15 residues. From germline, CDR1 is GTSNPN and CDR2 SVGIG (reference sequence). The junction had 7 bases not matched to a gene; V was cut back by 3 bases and J by 2 bases. This chain's CDR3 is CAWSTGQGRQETQYF. CDR3 nucleotide sequence: TGTGCCTGGAGCACCGGACAGGGGAGGCAAGAGACCCAGTACTTC. Full variable domain (rest looked up from reference TRBV30 and TRBJ2-5): SQTIHQWPATLVQPVGSPLSLECTVEGTSNPNLYWYRQAAGRGLQLLFYSVGIGQISSEVPQNLSASRPQDRQFILSSKKLLLSDSGFYLCAWSTGQGRQETQYFGPGTRLLVL.

V and J are TRBV7-8 and TRBJ2-3; D ambiguous. From germline, CDR1 is SGHVS and CDR2 FQNEAQ. Trimming pared 3 bases from V and 4 bases from J, leaving 11 bases between. The CDR3 sequence is 14 residues long. The CDR3 nucleotides are TGTGCCAGCAGCTTCTCACAGCCCTCAGATACGCAGTATTTT. Residues: CASSFSQPSDTQYF.

This clone came up a few times. This chain uses TRBV7-3 with TRBJ2-1; D unresolved. Looked up from germline, CDR1 is SGHTA and CDR2 is FQGTGA. The CDR3 is 13 amino acids. Between the trimmed V and J ends, which lost 8 bases and 2 bases, there was a span of 10 bases. This CDR3 reads CASSSGTYNEQFF. In nucleotides, the CDR3 is TGTGCCAGCTCGTCGGGTACCTACAATGAGCAGTTCTTC.

In this sample, this clone turned up a few times. The missing conserved phenylalanine or tryptophan at the end of this CDR3 makes a read error likely. The limits of the CDR3 on the DNA are not certain, so only TCRdb's listed CDR3 is given. The chain's CDR3 is CASSTTGSLR. The chain uses TRBV7-9 and TRBJ1-1. The CDR3 spans 10 amino acids, including both terminal residues. Germline V CDR1 and CDR2: SEHNR, FQNEAQ (reference sequence).

V usage is TRBV2 and J usage is TRBJ2-7; 9 bases align to TRBD1. V shed 6 bases, J shed 6 bases, and the junction held 12 bases outside the gene matches. CDR1 SNHLY and CDR2 FYNNEI come from the germline V gene. The CDR3 runs to 15 residues. CDR3 nucleotide sequence: TGTGCCAGCAGACCTCCGGGACAGGGATCACCCGAGCAGTACTTC. It encodes CASRPPGQGSPEQYF.

The chain uses TRBV7-6 and TRBJ2-5; no firm D call. CDR3 size: 15 residues. Deletions cut 2 bases from V and 7 bases from J, with 17 bases between. CDR1 SGHVS and CDR2 FNYEAQ come from the germline V gene. CDR3 nucleotide sequence: TGTGCCAGCAGCTTACCCGCAAGGTCGCCAGGGACCCAGTACTTC. It is translated as CASSLPARSPGTQYF.

V usage is TRBV4-1 and J usage is TRBJ2-5, with 7 nucleotides matching TRBD1. V dropped 1 base and J dropped 5; count of bases not matched to a gene: 7. Germline V CDR1 and CDR2: MGHRA, YSYEKL. The CDR3 extends over 15 amino acids. CDR3 DNA: TGCGCCAGCAGCCAAGCGTTGACAGGGACGGAGACCCAGTACTTC. This sequence encodes CASSQALTGTETQYF.

J is TRBJ1-3 and V is TRBV29-1, with D unclear. This CDR3 spans 13 amino acids. Per germline, CDR1 SQVTM and CDR2 ANQGSEA. V dropped 4 bases and J dropped 3 bases, with 10 bases sitting between them. CDR3: CSVASGIGNTIYF. The DNA of the CDR3 is TGCAGCGTTGCATCGGGGATTGGAAACACCATATATTTT.

This clone was observed a few times. This chain connects TRBV28 to TRBJ2-3; TRBD2 is a possible D gene (5 bases). CDR3 size: 15 residues. Germline V gives CDR1 MDHEN, CDR2 SYDVKM. Trimming removed 8 bases from V and 3 bases from J, with 18 bases in between. The CDR3 nucleotides are TGTGCCAGCCGCGACTTTCGACGAGGGACAGATACGCAGTATTTT. This gives the protein CASRDFRRGTDTQYF.

In its sample, this clone was seen a few times. This rearrangement joins TRBV7-3 to TRBJ2-3; a weak D match, TRBD2 (5 bases). Germline CDR1 and CDR2: SGHTA and FQGTGA. The CDR3 runs to 15 residues. Trimming cost V 8 bases and J 0 bases, with 15 bases left between them. The CDR3 loop reads CASGPRVTSTDTQYF. The CDR3 nucleotides are TGTGCCAGCGGACCGCGGGTTACTAGCACAGATACGCAGTATTTT.

This clone was counted many times. The V and J genes are TRBV30 and TRBJ1-5; D gene uncertain. V was shortened by 3 bases and J by 11 bases, with 14 bases between the two germline ends. There are 12 residues in the CDR3. Germline V gene data show CDR1 as GTSNPN and CDR2 as SVGIG (reference sequence). CDR3 amino acids: CAWSEEPYAQHF. DNA for the CDR3: TGTGCCTGGAGCGAGGAACCCTACGCCCAGCATTTT.

This clone appeared a few times. The V call is TRBV7-8, the J call TRBJ1-4; D remains ambiguous. Between the trimmed V and J ends, which lost 4 bases and 12 bases, there was a span of 9 bases. The CDR3 loop spans 11 amino acids. From germline, CDR1 is SGHVS and CDR2 FQNEAQ. The CDR3 DNA reads as TGTGCCAGCAGCTCTCGGTTGGAACTGTTTTTT. As protein: CASSSRLELFF.

This clone appeared a few times. This rearrangement joins TRBV27 to TRBJ1-5, with D possibly TRBD1 on 5 matching bases. The CDR3 has 13 residues. V lost 6 bases and J lost 5, with 11 bases in between. Germline lookup yields CDR1 MNHEY and CDR2 SMNVEV (reference sequence). The chain's CDR3 is CASRRQLDQPQHF. In nucleotides, the CDR3 is TGTGCCAGCAGGAGACAGCTCGATCAGCCCCAGCATTTT.